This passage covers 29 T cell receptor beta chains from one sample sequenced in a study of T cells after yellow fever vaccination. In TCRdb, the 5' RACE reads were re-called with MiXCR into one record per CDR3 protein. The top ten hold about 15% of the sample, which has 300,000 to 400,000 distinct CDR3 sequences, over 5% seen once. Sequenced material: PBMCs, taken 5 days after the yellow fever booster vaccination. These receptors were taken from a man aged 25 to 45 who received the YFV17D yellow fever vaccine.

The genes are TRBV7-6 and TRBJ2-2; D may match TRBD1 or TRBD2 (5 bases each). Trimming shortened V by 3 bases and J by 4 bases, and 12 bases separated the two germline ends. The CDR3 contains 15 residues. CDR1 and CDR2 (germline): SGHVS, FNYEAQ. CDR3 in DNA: TGTGCCAGCAGCTTTCAAGAGGGGCGCACCGGGGAGCTGTTTTTT. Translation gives CASSFQEGRTGELFF.

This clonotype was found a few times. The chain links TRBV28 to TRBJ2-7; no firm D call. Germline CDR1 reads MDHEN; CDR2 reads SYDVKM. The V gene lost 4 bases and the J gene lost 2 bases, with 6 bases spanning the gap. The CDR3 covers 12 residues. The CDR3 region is CASSSRTYEQYF. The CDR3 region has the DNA TGTGCCAGCAGTTCCAGAACCTACGAGCAGTACTTC.

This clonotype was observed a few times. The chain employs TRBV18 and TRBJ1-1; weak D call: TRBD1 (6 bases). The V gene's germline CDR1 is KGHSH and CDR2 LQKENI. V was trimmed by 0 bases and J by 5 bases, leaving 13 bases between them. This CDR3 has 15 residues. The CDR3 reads CASSPPDRYSTEAFF. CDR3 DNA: TGTGCCAGCTCACCACCCGACAGGTACTCGACTGAAGCTTTCTTT.

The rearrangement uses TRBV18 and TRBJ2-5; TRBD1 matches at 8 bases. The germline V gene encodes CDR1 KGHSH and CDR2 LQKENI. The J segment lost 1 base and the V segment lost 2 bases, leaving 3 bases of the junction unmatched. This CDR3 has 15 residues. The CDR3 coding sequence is TGTGCCAGCTCACCAAGGACAGGGTTCCAAGAGACCCAGTACTTC. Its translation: CASSPRTGFQETQYF.

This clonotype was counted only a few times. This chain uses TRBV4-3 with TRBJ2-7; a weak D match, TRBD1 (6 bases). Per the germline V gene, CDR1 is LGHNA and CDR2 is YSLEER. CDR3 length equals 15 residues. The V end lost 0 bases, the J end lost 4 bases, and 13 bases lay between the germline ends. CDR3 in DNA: TGCGCCAGCAGCCAAGAGGGGACAACCTATTACGAGCAGTACTTC. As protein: CASSQEGTTYYEQYF.

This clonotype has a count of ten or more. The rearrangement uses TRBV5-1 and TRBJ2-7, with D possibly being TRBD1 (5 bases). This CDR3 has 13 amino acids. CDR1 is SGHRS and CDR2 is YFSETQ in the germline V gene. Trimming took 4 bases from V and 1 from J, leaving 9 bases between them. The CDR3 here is CASSRRQSYEQYF. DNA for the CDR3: TGCGCCAGCAGCCGTAGACAGTCCTACGAGCAGTACTTC.

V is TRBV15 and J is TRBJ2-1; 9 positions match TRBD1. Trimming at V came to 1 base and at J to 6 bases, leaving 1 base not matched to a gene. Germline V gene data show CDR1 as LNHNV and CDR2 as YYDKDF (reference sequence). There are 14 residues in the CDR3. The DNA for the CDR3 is TGTGCCACCAGCAGAGGGGACAGGGTCAATGAGCAGTTCTTC. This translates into CATSRGDRVNEQFF. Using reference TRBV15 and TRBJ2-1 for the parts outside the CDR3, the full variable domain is DAMVIQNPRYQVTQFGKPVTLSCSQTLNHNVMYWYQQKSSQAPKLLFHYYDKDFNNEADTPDNFQSRRPNTSFCFLDIRSPGLGDTAMYLCATSRGDRVNEQFFGPGTRLTVL.

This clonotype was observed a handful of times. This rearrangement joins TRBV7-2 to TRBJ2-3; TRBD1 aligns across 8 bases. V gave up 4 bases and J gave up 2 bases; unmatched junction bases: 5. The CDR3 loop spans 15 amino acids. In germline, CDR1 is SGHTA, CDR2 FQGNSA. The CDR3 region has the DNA TGTGCCAGCAGCTCTGGACAGGGACTCACAGATACGCAGTATTTT. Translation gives CASSSGQGLTDTQYF.

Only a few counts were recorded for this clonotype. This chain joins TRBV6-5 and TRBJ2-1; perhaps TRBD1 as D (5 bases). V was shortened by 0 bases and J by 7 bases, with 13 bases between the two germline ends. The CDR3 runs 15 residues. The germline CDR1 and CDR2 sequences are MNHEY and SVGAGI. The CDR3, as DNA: TGTGCCAGCAGTTACTCGGGGCCCCCGGTAAATGAGCAGTTCTTC. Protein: CASSYSGPPVNEQFF.

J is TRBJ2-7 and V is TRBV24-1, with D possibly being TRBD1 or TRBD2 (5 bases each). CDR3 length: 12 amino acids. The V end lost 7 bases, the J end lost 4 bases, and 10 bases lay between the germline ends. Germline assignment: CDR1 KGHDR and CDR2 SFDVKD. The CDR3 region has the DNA TGTGCCACCAGAGAGGGGAATTACGAGCAGTACTTC. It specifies CATREGNYEQYF.

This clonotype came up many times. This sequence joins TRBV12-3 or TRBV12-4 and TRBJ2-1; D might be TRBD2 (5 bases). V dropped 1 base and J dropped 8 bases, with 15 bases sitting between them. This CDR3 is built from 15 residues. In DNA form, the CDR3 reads TGTGCCAGCAGTTTAGGAGCTTCGCCGAGGGATGAGCAGTTCTTC. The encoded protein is CASSLGASPRDEQFF.

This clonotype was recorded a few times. CDR3 in amino acids: CASTDRGRQPQHF. CDR3 sequence (DNA): TGTGCCAGTACCGACAGGGGTAGGCAGCCCCAGCATTTT. The chain uses TRBV19 and TRBJ1-5, with 8 bases fitting TRBD1. The CDR3 is 13 amino acids. From germline, CDR1 is LNHDA and CDR2 SQIVND (reference sequence). V lost 7 bases and J lost 7; bases outside the gene matches: 6.

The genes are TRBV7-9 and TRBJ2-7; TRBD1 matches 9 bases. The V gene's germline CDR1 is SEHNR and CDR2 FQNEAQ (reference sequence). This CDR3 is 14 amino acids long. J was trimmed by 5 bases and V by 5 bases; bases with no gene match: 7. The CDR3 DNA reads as TGTGCCAGCAGCCCGGACAGGGGCAGGGACGAGCAGTACTTC. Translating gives CASSPDRGRDEQYF.

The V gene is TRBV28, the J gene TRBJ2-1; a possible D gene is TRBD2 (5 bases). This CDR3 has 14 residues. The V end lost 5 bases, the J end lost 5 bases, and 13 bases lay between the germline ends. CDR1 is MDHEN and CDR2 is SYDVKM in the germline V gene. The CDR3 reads CASSPLNGDNEQFF. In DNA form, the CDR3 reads TGTGCCAGCAGTCCTCTCAACGGGGACAATGAGCAGTTCTTC.

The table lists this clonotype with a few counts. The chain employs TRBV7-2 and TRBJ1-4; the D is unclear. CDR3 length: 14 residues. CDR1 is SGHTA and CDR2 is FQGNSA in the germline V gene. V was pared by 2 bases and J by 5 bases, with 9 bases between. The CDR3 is CASSLFGRNEKLFF. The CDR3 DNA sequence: TGTGCCAGCAGCTTATTCGGACGGAATGAAAAACTGTTTTTT.

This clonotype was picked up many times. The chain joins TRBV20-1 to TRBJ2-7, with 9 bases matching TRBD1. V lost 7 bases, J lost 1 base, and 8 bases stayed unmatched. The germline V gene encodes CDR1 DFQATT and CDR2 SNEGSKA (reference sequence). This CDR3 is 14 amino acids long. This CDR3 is CSVRPGQGSYEQYF. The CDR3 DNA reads TGCAGTGTCCGACCGGGACAGGGATCCTACGAGCAGTACTTC.

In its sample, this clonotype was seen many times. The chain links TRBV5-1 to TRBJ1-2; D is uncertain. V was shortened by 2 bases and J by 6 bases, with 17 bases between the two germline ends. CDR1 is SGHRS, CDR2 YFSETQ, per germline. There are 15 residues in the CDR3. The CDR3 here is CASSLTNGLIHGYTF. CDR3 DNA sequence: TGCGCCAGCAGCTTAACTAACGGGCTGATCCATGGCTACACCTTC.

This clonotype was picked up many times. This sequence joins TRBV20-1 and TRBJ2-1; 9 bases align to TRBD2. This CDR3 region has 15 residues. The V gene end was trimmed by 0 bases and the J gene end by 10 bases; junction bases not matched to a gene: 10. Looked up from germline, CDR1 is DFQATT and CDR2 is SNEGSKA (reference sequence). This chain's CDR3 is CSARDRLAGRVEQFF. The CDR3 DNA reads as TGCAGTGCTAGAGATAGGCTAGCGGGGCGGGTGGAGCAGTTCTTC.

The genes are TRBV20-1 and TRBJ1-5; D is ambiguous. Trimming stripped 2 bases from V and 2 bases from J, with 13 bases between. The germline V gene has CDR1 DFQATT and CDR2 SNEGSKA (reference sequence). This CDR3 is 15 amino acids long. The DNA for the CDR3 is TGCAGTGCTAGAAATTTGCAATCCCGCAATCAGCCCCAGCATTTT. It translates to CSARNLQSRNQPQHF.

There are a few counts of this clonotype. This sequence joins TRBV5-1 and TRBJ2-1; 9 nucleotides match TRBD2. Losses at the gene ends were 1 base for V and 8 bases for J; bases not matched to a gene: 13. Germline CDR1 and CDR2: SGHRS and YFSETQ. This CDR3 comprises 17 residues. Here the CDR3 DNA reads TGCGCCAGCAGCTTGCTCCCGGCTGCGGGAGGGCCCTATGAGCAGTTCTTC. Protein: CASSLLPAAGGPYEQFF.

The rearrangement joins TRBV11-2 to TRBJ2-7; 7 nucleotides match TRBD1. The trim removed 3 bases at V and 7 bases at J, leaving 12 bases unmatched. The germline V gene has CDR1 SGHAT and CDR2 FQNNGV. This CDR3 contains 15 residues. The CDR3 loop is CASSLRPGQREEQYF. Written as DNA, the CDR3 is TGTGCCAGCAGCTTGCGACCGGGACAGCGCGAGGAGCAGTACTTC.

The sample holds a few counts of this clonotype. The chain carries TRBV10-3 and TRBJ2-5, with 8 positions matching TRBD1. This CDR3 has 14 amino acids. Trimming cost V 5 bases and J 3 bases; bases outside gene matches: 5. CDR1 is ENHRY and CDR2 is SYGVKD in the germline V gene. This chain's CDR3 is CAISTLTGEETQYF. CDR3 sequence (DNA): TGTGCCATCAGTACCCTGACAGGGGAAGAGACCCAGTACTTC.

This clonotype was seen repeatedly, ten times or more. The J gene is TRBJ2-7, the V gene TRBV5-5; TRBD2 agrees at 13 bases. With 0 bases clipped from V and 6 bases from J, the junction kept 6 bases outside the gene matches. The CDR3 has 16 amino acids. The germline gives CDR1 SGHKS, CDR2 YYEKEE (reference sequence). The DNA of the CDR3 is TGTGCCAGCAGCTTGGCCGGGACTAGCGGGATCACCGAGCAGTACTTC. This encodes CASSLAGTSGITEQYF.

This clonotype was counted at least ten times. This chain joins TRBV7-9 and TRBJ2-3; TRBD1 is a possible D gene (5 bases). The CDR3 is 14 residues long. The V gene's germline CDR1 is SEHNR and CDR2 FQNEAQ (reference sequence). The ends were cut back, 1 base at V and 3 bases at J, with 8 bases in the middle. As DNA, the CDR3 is TGTGCCAGCAGCTTAGAGGGGCTTACAGATACGCAGTATTTT. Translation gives CASSLEGLTDTQYF. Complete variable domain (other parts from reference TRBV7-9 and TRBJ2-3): DTGVSQNPRHKITKRGQNVTFRCDPISEHNRLYWYRQTLGQGPEFLTYFQNEAQLEKSRLLSDRFSAERPKGSFSTLEIQRTEQGDSAMYLCASSLEGLTDTQYFGPGTRLTVL.

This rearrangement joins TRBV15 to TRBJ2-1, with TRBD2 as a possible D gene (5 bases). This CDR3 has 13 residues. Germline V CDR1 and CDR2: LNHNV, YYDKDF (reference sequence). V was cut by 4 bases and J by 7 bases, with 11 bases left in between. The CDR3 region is CATSIFRGNEQFF. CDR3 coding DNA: TGTGCCACCAGCATTTTCCGGGGAAATGAGCAGTTCTTC. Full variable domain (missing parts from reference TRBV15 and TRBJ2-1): DAMVIQNPRYQVTQFGKPVTLSCSQTLNHNVMYWYQQKSSQAPKLLFHYYDKDFNNEADTPDNFQSRRPNTSFCFLDIRSPGLGDTAMYLCATSIFRGNEQFFGPGTRLTVL.

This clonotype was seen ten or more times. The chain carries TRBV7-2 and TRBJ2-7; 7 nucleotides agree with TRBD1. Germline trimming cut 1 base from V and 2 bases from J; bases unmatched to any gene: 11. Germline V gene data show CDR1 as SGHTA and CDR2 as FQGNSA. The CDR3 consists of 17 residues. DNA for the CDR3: TGTGCCAGCAGCTTAGGAAACGGGGCGACAGGGCCCTACGAGCAGTACTTC. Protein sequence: CASSLGNGATGPYEQYF.

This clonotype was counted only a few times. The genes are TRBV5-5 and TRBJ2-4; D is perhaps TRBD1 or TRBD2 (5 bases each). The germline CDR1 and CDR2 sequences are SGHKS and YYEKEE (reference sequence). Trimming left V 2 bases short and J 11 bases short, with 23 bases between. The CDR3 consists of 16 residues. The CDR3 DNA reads TGTGCCAGCAGCTTATTGGGGATCGGGACCACCTGGGTTCAGTACTTC. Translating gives CASSLLGIGTTWVQYF. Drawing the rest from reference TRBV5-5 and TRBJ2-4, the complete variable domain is DAGVTQSPTHLIKTRGQQVTLRCSPISGHKSVSWYQQVLGQGPQFIFQYYEKEERGRGNFPDRFSARQFPNYSSELNVNALLLGDSALYLCASSLLGIGTTWVQYFGAGTRLSVL.

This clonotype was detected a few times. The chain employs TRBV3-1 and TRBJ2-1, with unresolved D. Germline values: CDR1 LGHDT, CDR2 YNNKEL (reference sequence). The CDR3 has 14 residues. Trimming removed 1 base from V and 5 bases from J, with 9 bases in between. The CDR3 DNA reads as TGTGCCAGCAGCCAAGGCCGGCGAAACAATGAGCAGTTCTTC. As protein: CASSQGRRNNEQFF.

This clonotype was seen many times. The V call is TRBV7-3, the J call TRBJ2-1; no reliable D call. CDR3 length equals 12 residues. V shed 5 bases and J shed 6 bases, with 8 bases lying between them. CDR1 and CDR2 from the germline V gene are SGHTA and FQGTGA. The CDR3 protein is CASSPGSNEQFF. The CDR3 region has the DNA TGTGCCAGCAGCCCCGGAAGCAATGAGCAGTTCTTC.